The 2 T cell receptor beta chains below come from one sample, sequenced in a study of blood T cells in healthy people across ages. Then a second PCR, running about 7 to 11 cycles, was carried out with a sample-barcoded 5' primer and a J-beta primer mix. TCRdb independently ran MiXCR on the 5' RACE reads; one entry per CDR3 protein. The data show about 1.4 million distinct CDR3 sequences, around 55% seen once. Sequenced: blood. Receptors originate from a man aged 18 to 35 in good health.

The chain is built from TRBV5-1 and TRBJ2-5; no clear D gene. The ends were cut back, 2 bases at V and 3 bases at J, with 8 bases in the middle. There are 13 residues in the CDR3. The V gene's germline CDR1 is SGHRS and CDR2 YFSETQ. The DNA for the CDR3 is TGCGCCAGCAGCTTCCGGCTCGAAGAGACCCAGTACTTC. Amino acid sequence: CASSFRLEETQYF.

The V call is TRBV11-3, the J call TRBJ2-1, with D hard to call. This CDR3 has 13 residues. From germline, CDR1 is SGHNT and CDR2 YENEEA. Trimming stripped 3 bases from V and 8 bases from J, with 11 bases between. The CDR3 region has the DNA TGTGCCAGCAGCTTGGCAACTAAGCATGAGCAGTTCTTC. The encoded protein is CASSLATKHEQFF.